The T cell receptor (beta chain) described here comes from a study of quantifying T cell responses using KT2 cells. Study details: RNA was reverse transcribed with TCR alpha and beta constant-region primers.

A single-stranded UMI oligo with SP2 sequence was ligated to cDNA 3' ends. First-round PCR used 3 to 4 cycles and beta primers RC1.1 and RC1.2 covering TRBC1 and TRBC2. TCRdb itself ran the UMI-ligation and nested PCR reads through MiXCR, one entry per CDR3 protein. In the table there are tens of thousands of distinct CDR3 sequences, roughly 7.2% of which are singletons. This clonotype was counted ten times or more. The CDR3 is made up of 13 amino acids. V shed 6 bases, J shed 3 bases, and the junction held 3 bases outside the gene matches. Per germline, CDR1 MNHEY and CDR2 SVGAGI. The sample taken for sequencing was PBMCs spiked with cells of the T cell clone KT2. The chain joins TRBV6-5 to TRBJ1-2; TRBD1 agrees at 8 bases. The sequence was obtained from a human donor. The CDR3 region has the DNA TGTGCCAGCAGGGGGACAGGCTACTATGGCTACACCTTC. Protein: CASRGTGYYGYTF.